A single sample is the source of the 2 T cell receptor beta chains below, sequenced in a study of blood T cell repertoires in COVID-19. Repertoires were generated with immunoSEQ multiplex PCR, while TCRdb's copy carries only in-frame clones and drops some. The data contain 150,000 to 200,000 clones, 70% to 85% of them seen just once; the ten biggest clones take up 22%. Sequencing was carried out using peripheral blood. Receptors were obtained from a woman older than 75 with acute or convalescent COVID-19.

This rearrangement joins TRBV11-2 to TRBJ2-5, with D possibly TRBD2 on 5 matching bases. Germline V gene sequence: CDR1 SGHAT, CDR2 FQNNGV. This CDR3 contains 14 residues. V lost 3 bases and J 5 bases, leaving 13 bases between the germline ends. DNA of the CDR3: TGTGCCAGCAGCTTGAGGGCTTCGAGGGAGACCCAGTACTTC. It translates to CASSLRASRETQYF.

CDR3 coding DNA: TGTGCCAGCACAAAACAGGGGATAGAGACCCAGTACTTC. This encodes CASTKQGIETQYF. The chain has TRBV6-5 and TRBJ2-5, with 7 bases matching TRBD1. This CDR3 has 13 amino acids. From germline, CDR1 is MNHEY and CDR2 SVGAGI. With 7 bases clipped from V and 4 bases from J, the junction kept 6 bases outside the gene matches.